This entry is about one T cell receptor beta chain. This sample was included in a study of OX40 agonist ivuxolimab in advanced cancers. The overall study: Patients in the trial were receiving intravenous ivuxolimab every 2 weeks, at doses of 0.01 to 10 mg/kg. People who had prior anti-PD-1, anti-PD-L1 or anti-CTLA-4 therapy could take part, and roughly 44% had some. Partial responses were seen in three patients, one with hepatocellular carcinoma and two with cutaneous melanoma.

Germline V gene lookup returns CDR1 LGHNA and CDR2 YSLEER. The V and J ends lost 2 bases and 3 bases respectively, with 11 bases between them. This CDR3 contains 14 residues. TCRdb keeps only in-frame clones here, not all; method: immunoSEQ multiplex PCR. The sample lists 75,000 to 100,000 clones; roughly 91% were seen once. Sequences were derived from CD4+ or CD8+ T cells sorted from blood, sampled in a trial of the OX40 agonist ivuxolimab. J is TRBJ2-7 and V is TRBV4-3, with a possible D match to TRBD1 (5 bases). This receptor was identified in an adult with an advanced solid tumor such as melanoma, head and neck, liver or kidney cancer. The CDR3 nucleotides read TGCGCCAGCAGCCAATGGCAGGGAATCTACGAGCAGTACTTC. This sequence encodes CASSQWQGIYEQYF.